These T cell receptor beta chains were read from a single sample in a study of breast tumors, draining lymph nodes, adjacent tissues. TCRdb processed the multiplex PCR reads anew with MiXCR; each CDR3 protein has one entry. Of approximately 170,000 distinct CDR3 sequences in the sample, 30% to 35% were seen once. The sequenced material came from axillary lymph node tissue. Every receptor here comes from a female donor with breast cancer. Some clones in this sample may be carry-over from other donors' samples. Each CDR3 is given with its conserved first and last residue. Each record gives: V gene, clone size, D gene, J gene, CDR3 length, CDR3 DNA, CDR3 protein. D genes are given only for firm matches. Rows may omit the clone size; those that give it use once, few, many or a size class.

V: TRBV13; size: many; D: TRBD1; J: TRBJ2-1; length: 15; DNA: TGTGCCAGCAGCTCCGGACAGGGGGGCTACAATGAGCAGTTCTTC; CDR3: CASSSGQGGYNEQFF
V: TRBV20-1; size: many; D: TRBD1; J: TRBJ1-5; length: 13; DNA: TGCAGTGCTAGTTCCCAGGACAGGTGGGCCCAGCATTTT; CDR3: CSASSQDRWAQHF
V: TRBV4-2; size: many; D: TRBD2; J: TRBJ2-5; length: 14; DNA: TGTGCCAGCAGCCCCCTAACGGGAGGAGAGACCCAGTACTTC; CDR3: CASSPLTGGETQYF
V: TRBV5-4; size: many; D: -; J: TRBJ2-3; length: 14; DNA: TGTGCCAGCGAAAGGGGGGGGACCACAGATACGCAGTATTTT; CDR3: CASERGGTTDTQYF
V: TRBV7-3; size: -; D: TRBD1; J: TRBJ2-5; length: 15; DNA: TGTGCCAGCAGTCAGGGACAGGGGGCGAGGGAGACCCAGTACTTC; CDR3: CASSQGQGARETQYF
V: TRBV20-1; size: few; D: TRBD1; J: TRBJ2-5; length: 13; DNA: TGCAGTGCTAGTAGGGGGCGCAGTCAGCCCCAGTACTTC; CDR3: CSASRGRSQPQYF
V: TRBV29-1; size: many; D: TRBD2; J: TRBJ2-1; length: 15; DNA: TGCAGCGTGGACGGACTAGCGGGAGGGAACAATGAGCAGTTCTTC; CDR3: CSVDGLAGGNNEQFF
V: TRBV20-1; size: -; D: -; J: TRBJ2-6; length: 8; DNA: TGCAGTGCCAACGTCCTGACTTTC; CDR3: CSANVLTF
V: TRBV20-1; size: many; D: TRBD1; J: TRBJ1-2; length: 14; DNA: TGCAGTGCTAATAACGCAGGGGGCTCCTATGGCTACACCTTC; CDR3: CSANNAGGSYGYTF
V: TRBV3-1; size: few; D: -; J: TRBJ2-7; length: 14; DNA: TGTGCCAGCAGCCAGGGGGACCCCTCCTACGAGCAGTACTTC; CDR3: CASSQGDPSYEQYF
V: TRBV9; size: many; D: -; J: TRBJ2-7; length: 15; DNA: TGTGCCAGCAGCCCCCAGTCGGGACCTTCCTACGAGCAGTACTTC; CDR3: CASSPQSGPSYEQYF
V: TRBV6-2/TRBV6-3; size: few; D: TRBD2; J: TRBJ2-1; length: 16; DNA: TGTGCCAGCTTTGAGGCGGGGGGCCAATCCTACAATGAGCAGTTCTTC; CDR3: CASFEAGGQSYNEQFF
V: TRBV7-2; size: many; D: -; J: TRBJ2-7; length: 15; DNA: TGTGCCAGCAGCGACCGGGACGGTAAGACCTACGAGCAGTACTTC; CDR3: CASSDRDGKTYEQYF
V: TRBV7-9; size: medium-sized; D: -; J: TRBJ1-2; length: 14; DNA: TGTGCCAGCAGCCGAGGTTTACAATTCTATGGCTACACCTTC; CDR3: CASSRGLQFYGYTF
V: TRBV6-6; size: few; D: -; J: TRBJ2-7; length: 14; DNA: TGTGCCAGCAGTCACGAGGAGAGCTCCTACGAGCAGTACTTC; CDR3: CASSHEESSYEQYF
V: TRBV12-3/TRBV12-4; size: -; D: TRBD1; J: TRBJ1-2; length: 14; DNA: TGTGCCAGCAGTTTAGACAGGGGGAACTATGGCTACGCCTTC; CDR3: CASSLDRGNYGYAF
V: TRBV19; size: few; D: -; J: TRBJ1-1; length: 18; DNA: TGTGCCAGTAGTATTTGGCGTCGTGGAGGACAGATGAACACTGAAGCTTTCTTT; CDR3: CASSIWRRGGQMNTEAFF
V: TRBV11-3; size: many; D: -; J: TRBJ2-2; length: 15; DNA: TGTGCCAGCAGCCCGACAGCGTTTGGCACCGGGGAGCTGTTTTTT; CDR3: CASSPTAFGTGELFF
V: TRBV18; size: many; D: -; J: TRBJ1-2; length: 12; DNA: TGTGCCAGCTCACCGACAGTACCCGGAGGAACCTTC; CDR3: CASSPTVPGGTF
V: TRBV7-2; size: many; D: -; J: TRBJ2-1; length: 15; DNA: TGTGCCAGCAGCTTCTTAGTGGGTTCCTACAATGAGCAGTTCTTC; CDR3: CASSFLVGSYNEQFF
V: TRBV11-3; size: many; D: TRBD1; J: TRBJ2-2; length: 18; DNA: TGTGCCAGCAGCCATACCCCGGGACAGGGGTTAGGCACCGGGGAGCTGTTTTTT; CDR3: CASSHTPGQGLGTGELFF
V: TRBV19; size: many; D: -; J: TRBJ2-1; length: 16; DNA: TGTGCCAGTCACCCTGTTTGGGGGGCAACCTACAATGAGCAGTTCTTC; CDR3: CASHPVWGATYNEQFF
V: TRBV27; size: -; D: TRBD2; J: TRBJ2-1; length: 17; DNA: TGTGCCAGCAGTCTCCAAGCGGGAGGGCCTCAATACAATGAGCAGTTCTTC; CDR3: CASSLQAGGPQYNEQFF
V: TRBV20-1; size: many; D: TRBD1; J: TRBJ2-3; length: 13; DNA: TGCAGTGCTGAGACAGGGGGACAAGATACGCAGTATTTT; CDR3: CSAETGGQDTQYF
V: TRBV2; size: -; D: -; J: TRBJ2-7; length: 13; DNA: TGTGCCAGCAGATCCCCCTTCCGGCCCGAGCAGTACTTC; CDR3: CASRSPFRPEQYF
V: TRBV20-1; size: many; D: TRBD1; J: TRBJ2-7; length: 12; DNA: TGCAGTGCTCTCTACCAGACAGGGTCCCCGTACTTC; CDR3: CSALYQTGSPYF
V: TRBV27; size: few; D: -; J: TRBJ1-2; length: 14; DNA: TGTGCCAGCAGCCCCCGGGGGAGCCGCTATGGCTACACCTTC; CDR3: CASSPRGSRYGYTF
V: TRBV19; size: many; D: -; J: TRBJ1-4; length: 15; DNA: TGTGCCAGTAGTATACGGGGGAGAACTAATGAAAAACTGTTTTTT; CDR3: CASSIRGRTNEKLFF
V: TRBV6-6; size: many; D: TRBD2; J: TRBJ2-3; length: 19; DNA: TGTGCCAGCAGTCCCGCCCCGGGACTAGCGGTTCTTAGCACAGATACGCAGTATTTT; CDR3: CASSPAPGLAVLSTDTQYF
V: TRBV5-1; size: -; D: -; J: TRBJ1-5; length: 19; DNA: -; CDR3: CASSLQLGEGVLRAGHQHF
V: TRBV6-6; size: few; D: TRBD2; J: TRBJ2-3; length: 16; DNA: TGTGCCAGCAGTCCCGGACTAGCGGACAGCACAGATACGCAGTATTTT; CDR3: CASSPGLADSTDTQYF
V: TRBV4-2; size: -; D: -; J: TRBJ1-4; length: 18; DNA: TGTGCCAGCAGCTCCCTTATTGGAGGGGAAGTCTCTAATGAAAAACTGTTTTTT; CDR3: CASSSLIGGEVSNEKLFF
V: TRBV6-1; size: many; D: -; J: TRBJ1-3; length: 13; DNA: TGTGCCAGCGGATCGGGCTCTGGAAACACCATATATTTT; CDR3: CASGSGSGNTIYF
V: TRBV12-3/TRBV12-4; size: -; D: TRBD2; J: TRBJ2-3; length: 19; DNA: TGTGCCAGCAGTTTAAATAGGGTTACACTAGCGGGGGGCACAGATACGCAGTATTTT; CDR3: CASSLNRVTLAGGTDTQYF
V: TRBV15; size: many; D: -; J: TRBJ2-6; length: 14; DNA: TGTGCCACCAAGGTGAGGGGTGGGGCCAACGTCCTGACTTTC; CDR3: CATKVRGGANVLTF
V: TRBV27; size: -; D: -; J: TRBJ1-5; length: 19; DNA: TGTGCCAGCAGTTTTGGGGGTCGGCAGGCGGCGGGGGGCAATCAGCCCCAGCATTTT; CDR3: CASSFGGRQAAGGNQPQHF
V: TRBV28; size: few; D: -; J: TRBJ1-2; length: 16; DNA: TGTGCCAGCAGTGGGCCATCTAGGGATACTAACTATGGCTACACCTTC; CDR3: CASSGPSRDTNYGYTF
V: TRBV10-3; size: many; D: -; J: TRBJ2-2; length: 17; DNA: TGTGCCATCAGGGCTGAGGAGGAATTCGCGAACACCGGGGAGCTGTTTTTT; CDR3: CAIRAEEEFANTGELFF
V: TRBV20-1; size: -; D: -; J: TRBJ1-5; length: 16; DNA: TGCAGTGCTAGAGCACAGGGAGATCGAGTTAATCAGCCCCAGCATTTT; CDR3: CSARAQGDRVNQPQHF
V: TRBV29-1; size: -; D: -; J: TRBJ2-3; length: 14; DNA: TGCAGCGGGGGTGGGGGGCAGTACACAGATACGCAGTATTTT; CDR3: CSGGGGQYTDTQYF
V: TRBV19; size: many; D: -; J: TRBJ2-1; length: 13; DNA: TGTGCCAGCCGGGACTTCTCCTACAATGAGCAGTTCTTC; CDR3: CASRDFSYNEQFF
V: TRBV7-9; size: few; D: -; J: TRBJ1-3; length: 13; DNA: TGTGCCAGCAGCTCCCTGGACGGGAACACCATATATTTT; CDR3: CASSSLDGNTIYF
V: TRBV10-2; size: many; D: -; J: TRBJ1-3; length: 14; DNA: TGCGCCAGCAGTGATTGGCAGGGACCGAGAACCATATATTTT; CDR3: CASSDWQGPRTIYF
V: TRBV5-6; size: -; D: TRBD1; J: TRBJ1-2; length: 18; DNA: TGTGCCAGCAGCTTGCTGGGACAGAGCGTCTCCTTGAACTATGGCTACACCTTC; CDR3: CASSLLGQSVSLNYGYTF
V: TRBV20-1; size: -; D: TRBD2; J: TRBJ2-4; length: 12; DNA: TGCAGTGCTCCCGGGACTAGGAGCATTCAGTACTTC; CDR3: CSAPGTRSIQYF
V: TRBV6-5; size: -; D: -; J: TRBJ1-2; length: 14; DNA: TGTGCCAGCAGTCACTCGGGGGGAGAGGATGGCTACACCTTC; CDR3: CASSHSGGEDGYTF
V: TRBV6-1; size: -; D: -; J: TRBJ1-2; length: 13; DNA: TGTGCCAGCAGACGGCGAGCGAACTATGGCTACACCTTC; CDR3: CASRRRANYGYTF
V: TRBV9; size: -; D: -; J: TRBJ2-5; length: 15; DNA: TGTGCCAGCAGCGTAGGAAGTACCTTACAGGAGACCCCGTACTTC; CDR3: CASSVGSTLQETPYF
V: TRBV5-5; size: -; D: -; J: TRBJ2-7; length: 14; DNA: TGTGCCAGCGGCAGAGTCTTTTCCCCCTACGAGCAGTACTTC; CDR3: CASGRVFSPYEQYF
V: TRBV20-1; size: -; D: TRBD2; J: TRBJ2-6; length: 19; DNA: TGCAGTGCTAGAGGTCTTGGGGGGACTAGTCACTCTGGGGCCAACGTCCTGACTTTC; CDR3: CSARGLGGTSHSGANVLTF
V: TRBV20-1; size: many; D: TRBD2; J: TRBJ2-3; length: 14; DNA: TGCAGTGCTACGGGGACTAGAATCACAGATACGCAGTATTTT; CDR3: CSATGTRITDTQYF
V: TRBV20-1; size: many; D: -; J: TRBJ2-5; length: 12; DNA: TGCAGTGCTAGTGAAGAGGAGGAGACCCAGTACTTC; CDR3: CSASEEEETQYF
V: TRBV7-8; size: many; D: -; J: TRBJ2-3; length: 15; DNA: TGTGCCAGCAGCTTAGAGGGACTCTTCACAGATACGCAGTATTTT; CDR3: CASSLEGLFTDTQYF
V: TRBV27; size: many; D: -; J: TRBJ2-3; length: 11; DNA: TGTGCCAGCAGTGAGGGCTATACGCAGTATTTT; CDR3: CASSEGYTQYF
V: TRBV9; size: -; D: -; J: TRBJ1-1; length: 14; DNA: TGTGCCAGCAGCGCCCGACCCGGGGGGACTGAAGCTTTCTTT; CDR3: CASSARPGGTEAFF
V: TRBV19; size: few; D: -; J: TRBJ1-1; length: 15; DNA: TGTGCCAGTAGTGCTCCGATGGGGCAGGCGACGGAAGCTTTCTTT; CDR3: CASSAPMGQATEAFF
V: TRBV11-1; size: many; D: TRBD1; J: TRBJ1-2; length: 16; DNA: TGTGCCAGCAGCCGCCGGGACAGAAAGGCTAACTATGGCTACACCTTC; CDR3: CASSRRDRKANYGYTF